The TCR beta chain under discussion was sequenced for a study of blood T cell repertoires in COVID-19. About the research overall: Collection of acute and convalescent COVID-19 samples took place in the United States, Italy and Spain. The analysed material was cDNA or gDNA that came from T cells, B-cell-depleted T cells, or PBMCs.

Original methodology: Amplified reference gene primers provided the basis for estimating nucleated cell counts. The assay was immunoSEQ multiplex PCR, and TCRdb's table has in-frame clones only and misses some. For V, J and clone size, that table is used; D and trimming come from the DNA. This repertoire shows about 74,000 clones, almost 90% found once; its top ten account for 1.9%. The V gene end was trimmed by 2 bases and the J gene end by 1 base; junction bases not matched to a gene: 4. Germline CDR1 and CDR2: SGHRS and YFSETQ. CDR3 length: 15 residues. The clonotype was recovered from a woman aged 80 or over with active or convalescent COVID-19. The chain is built from TRBV5-1 and TRBJ2-5; TRBD1 matches at 8 bases. Sequencing input: peripheral blood. The CDR3 sequence: CASSLGQGAQETQYF. The CDR3 bases are TGCGCCAGCAGCTTAGGCCAGGGGGCCCAAGAGACCCAGTACTTC.